This is a list of T cell receptor beta chains from one sample in a study of blood T cell repertoires in COVID-19. Profiled with immunoSEQ multiplex PCR; TCRdb holds only in-frame clones, not every one. Of under 300,000 clones listed, roughly four fifths were seen once; the top ten hold roughly 15%. Source material: PBMCs or T cells enriched from blood (not recorded which). The source is a middle-aged man who had recovered from COVID-19. Each CDR3 is given with its conserved first and last residue. D genes are given only for firm matches. Where a row states a size, it is once, few, many or the class of an expanded clone; other rows omit it.

d_call clone_size j_call v_call cdr3_nt cdr3_aa
. . TRBJ2-3 TRBV7-9 TGTGCCAGCAGCCCCGGACAGAGTTATCAAGATACGCAGTATTTT CASSPGQSYQDTQYF
TRBD1 . TRBJ1-2 TRBV5-1 TGCGCCAGCAGCACCCGACAGGGGAACGGCTACACCTTC CASSTRQGNGYTF
. . TRBJ1-6 TRBV6-5 TGTGCCAGCAGTTATAATGAGGGCAATTCACCCCTCCACTTT CASSYNEGNSPLHF
TRBD2 once TRBJ2-1 TRBV27 TGTGCCAGCAGTCCCAGCGGGGGGGGTGAGCAGTTCTTC CASSPSGGGEQFF
. . TRBJ2-2 TRBV12-3/TRBV12-4 TGTGCCAGCAGTTGGGGGGCCGGGGAGCTGTTTTTT CASSWGAGELFF
. . TRBJ1-1 TRBV7-9 TGTGCCAGCAGCTCATCCAAGGGGATGAACACTGAAGCTTTCTTT CASSSSKGMNTEAFF
. . TRBJ1-1 TRBV5-3 TGTGCCAGAAGCCCCGGGAGGGGACACACTGAAGCTTTCTTT CARSPGRGHTEAFF
. . TRBJ2-1 TRBV2 TGTGCCAGCAGTGGGGCTGGCCATGAGCAGTTCTTC CASSGAGHEQFF
. . TRBJ1-1 TRBV7-2 TGTGCCAGCAGCCCGCACAGGCGCACTGAAGCTTTCTTT CASSPHRRTEAFF
TRBD1 few TRBJ2-5 TRBV9 TGTGCCAGCAGCGTAGCGACAGGGGTTAGTGAGACCCAGTACTTC CASSVATGVSETQYF
TRBD1 . TRBJ2-7 TRBV5-5 TGTGCCAGCAGCTTACGGACAGGGTCCTTCGGCGAGCAGTACTTC CASSLRTGSFGEQYF
. . TRBJ1-4 TRBV12-3/TRBV12-4 TGTGCCAGCAGTTGGGGCCCAAATGAAAAACTGTTTTTT CASSWGPNEKLFF
TRBD1 . TRBJ1-1 TRBV19 TGTGCCAGTAGTATAAATGAGGAGACAGGGGGAAAAGGCACTGAAGCTTTCTTT CASSINEETGGKGTEAFF
. . TRBJ2-3 TRBV7-9 TGTGCCAGCAGCCAACTACAGGGTAGGGGCGCAGATACGCAGTATTTT CASSQLQGRGADTQYF
. once TRBJ2-1 TRBV28 TGTGCCAGCAGAGGCCTTGGAGGCCTCAATGAGCAGTTCTTC CASRGLGGLNEQFF
TRBD2 . TRBJ2-3 TRBV28 TGTGCCAGCAGCCCCGATGTTGGGAGGGCCCCCGATACGCAGTATTTT CASSPDVGRAPDTQYF
. . TRBJ1-1 TRBV28 TGTGCCAGCAGTTTGTCTGGCGGTCCTAAAGAGGCTTTCTTT CASSLSGGPKEAFF
. . TRBJ1-2 TRBV19 TGTGCCAGTAGTATACCAGGGGTGTACTATGGCTACACCTTC CASSIPGVYYGYTF
TRBD1 . TRBJ1-2 TRBV10-3 TGTGCCATCAGTGGGACAGGGGAAGATGGCTACACCTTC CAISGTGEDGYTF
TRBD1 once TRBJ1-6 TRBV5-4 TGTGCCAGCAGCACCGGACAGGGAGGATCCTATAATTCACCCCTCCACTTT CASSTGQGGSYNSPLHF
TRBD1 . TRBJ1-3 TRBV5-4 TGTGCCAGCAGCTACGCCGGGACAGGGGGAAACACCATATATTTT CASSYAGTGGNTIYF
. . TRBJ1-1 TRBV18 TGTGCCAGCTCACCACCTATAGGGAGTACTGAAGCTTTCTTT CASSPPIGSTEAFF
. . TRBJ1-5 TRBV28 TGTGCCAGCAGTTTTGTAAGCAATCAGCCCCAGCATTTT CASSFVSNQPQHF
TRBD1 . TRBJ2-3 TRBV5-1 TGCGCCAGCAGCTCACGACAGGGGGCGAGCACAGATACGCAGTATTTT CASSSRQGASTDTQYF
TRBD2 . TRBJ2-3 TRBV5-1 TGCGCCAGCAGCGCATTCCTAGCGGGGGGCACAGATACGCAGTATTTT CASSAFLAGGTDTQYF
. . TRBJ1-2 TRBV28 TGTGCCAGCAGTTTAGGCAGTCGCTATGGCTACACCTTC CASSLGSRYGYTF
. . TRBJ1-1 TRBV13 TGTGCCAGCAGCTCCGTCGGGGAACGGAACACTGAAGCTTTCTTT CASSSVGERNTEAFF
. . TRBJ1-1 TRBV5-5 TGTGCCAGCAGCTGGGGCGGGGGGAACACTGAAGCTTTCTTT CASSWGGGNTEAFF
TRBD2 . TRBJ2-3 TRBV13 TGTGCCAGCAGCCTAGACCGGGGGGATGGAGATACGCAGTATTTT CASSLDRGDGDTQYF
TRBD1 . TRBJ1-1 TRBV5-1 TGCGCCAGCAGCGGCGGGACAGCCGATTATGAAGCTTTCTTT CASSGGTADYEAFF
TRBD2 once TRBJ2-1 TRBV6-5 TGTGCCAGCAGGACTAGCGGGGCGAATGAGCAGTTCTTC CASRTSGANEQFF
. . TRBJ1-4 TRBV4-3 TGCGCCAGCAGCCAAGGTTTGTCAGGGTATGAAAAACTGTTTTTT CASSQGLSGYEKLFF
. . TRBJ1-2 TRBV19 TGTGCCAGTAATCAACAGGGCAGGGGAGACTATGGCTACACCTTC CASNQQGRGDYGYTF
. . TRBJ2-7 TRBV3-1/TRBV3-2 TGTGCCAGCAGCCAAGCTCACGAGCAGTACTTC CASSQAHEQYF
TRBD1 . TRBJ1-5 TRBV5-5 TGTGCCAGCGTCTCTGGGGACAGGGGCCCCCGGGAGCCCCAGCATTTT CASVSGDRGPREPQHF
. . TRBJ2-2 TRBV7-6 TGTGCCAGCAGCTTAGGTGCCTCGGGGGCTAGCGGTAACACCGGGGAGCTGTTTTTT CASSLGASGASGNTGELFF
. . TRBJ1-2 TRBV28 TGTGCCAGCAGTTTGTTGGAGACAGAATATGGCTACACCTTC CASSLLETEYGYTF
TRBD1 . TRBJ1-6 TRBV5-4 TGTGCCAGCAGCTTAGATTTCGGGACAGAGGATTCACCCCTCCACTTT CASSLDFGTEDSPLHF
TRBD2 . TRBJ2-7 TRBV9 TGTGCCAGCAGCGCTGGGACTAGCGGGTACGAGCAGTACTTC CASSAGTSGYEQYF
. . TRBJ2-7 TRBV15 TGTGCCACCAGCAGAGATTGGACAGACGAGCAGTACTTC CATSRDWTDEQYF
TRBD1 . TRBJ2-5 TRBV20-1 TGCAGTGCTAGTCACAGGGGGCGCTCGGAGACCCAGTACTTC CSASHRGRSETQYF